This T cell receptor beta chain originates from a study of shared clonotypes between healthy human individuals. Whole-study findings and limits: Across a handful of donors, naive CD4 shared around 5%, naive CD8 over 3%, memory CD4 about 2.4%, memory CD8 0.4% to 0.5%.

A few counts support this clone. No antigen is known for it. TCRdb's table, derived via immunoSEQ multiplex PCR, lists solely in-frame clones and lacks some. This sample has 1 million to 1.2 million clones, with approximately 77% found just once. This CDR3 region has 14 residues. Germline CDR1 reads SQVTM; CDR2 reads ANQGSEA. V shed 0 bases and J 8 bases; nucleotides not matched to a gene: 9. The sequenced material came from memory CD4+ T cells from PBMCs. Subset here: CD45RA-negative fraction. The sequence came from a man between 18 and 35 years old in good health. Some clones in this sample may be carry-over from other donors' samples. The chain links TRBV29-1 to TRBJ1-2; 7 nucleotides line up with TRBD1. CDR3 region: CSVEDRQGIYGYTF. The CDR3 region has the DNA TGCAGCGTTGAAGATAGACAGGGAATATACGGCTACACCTTC.